This T cell receptor (beta chain) stems from a study of spatial heterogeneity in lung cancer. Study findings and constraints: Within tumors, counts of expanded alpha and beta TCRs tracked tumor mutation counts. In tumor T cells, estimated coverage reached roughly 6.8% for alpha chains and 12% to 15% for beta chains.

This clonotype was counted ten times or more. Its cognate antigen is unknown. Time point meaning: sample taken at primary tumor resection. TCRdb re-analysed the 5' RACE reads in MiXCR, keeping a single row per CDR3 protein. Altogether just under 9,500 distinct CDR3 sequences are present, around 8.9% being singletons, with the ten largest covering around a quarter. The CDR3 totals 16 residues. V lost 3 bases, J lost 0 bases, and 8 bases stayed unmatched. The origin of this receptor is a male donor with early-stage non-small cell lung cancer. The sequencing here drew on lung tumor tissue, taken at surgery. This chain uses TRBV12-3 or TRBV12-4 with TRBJ2-7; 7 bases map to TRBD1. CDR3 loop: CASSFRDRQFSYEQYF. The CDR3 DNA sequence: TGTGCCAGCAGTTTCAGGGACAGACAGTTCTCCTACGAGCAGTACTTC.